These 20 T cell receptor beta chains were sequenced from one sample in a study of regulatory T cells in long-lasting Graves disease. Time point specified: newly diagnosed GD, antithyroid drugs for less than 3 months. There was RNA extracted from PBMCs, and the TCR library was made from it. Relying on iRepertoire HTBI primers and Arm-PCR of CDR3 regions, the team built TCR beta libraries. TCRdb ran MiXCR on the multiplex PCR reads and lists one entry per CDR3 protein. The table records around 400,000 distinct CDR3 sequences, 15% of them present only once. This sample also belongs to another study, concerning T cells in Graves' hyperthyroidism and ophthalmopathy.

The sequencing used peripheral blood mononuclear cells (PBMCs), collected at new diagnosis, from a patient treated with antithyroid drugs. The source of these receptors is a woman between 40 and 55 years old with Graves disease.

This chain uses TRBV6-5 with TRBJ1-1, with unresolved D. V was trimmed by 0 bases and J by 1 base, leaving 6 bases between them. Germline V CDR1 and CDR2: MNHEY, SVGAGI. The CDR3 runs to 14 residues. CDR3 residues: CASSYSQENTEAFF. The CDR3 DNA sequence: TGTGCCAGCAGTTACTCCCAGGAGAACACTGAAGCTTTCTTT.

This clonotype has at least ten counts. The CDR3 DNA reads as TGTGCCAGTAGTCTGTTCCCGGAGGGCCAGTTAGATACGCAGTATTTT. Its translation: CASSLFPEGQLDTQYF. The chain combines TRBV19 with TRBJ2-3; a possible D gene is TRBD2 (6 bases). Germline V gives CDR1 LNHDA, CDR2 SQIVND (reference sequence). CDR3 length: 16 residues. The ends were cut back, 5 bases at V and 5 bases at J, with 20 bases in the middle.

This clonotype occurred many times. The genes are TRBV28 and TRBJ2-7, with 7 positions matching TRBD2. The CDR3 has 15 amino acids. V shed 8 bases and J 3 bases; nucleotides not matched to a gene: 13. CDR1 and CDR2 (germline): MDHEN, SYDVKM. The CDR3 sequence: CASGALAVMNYEQYF. CDR3 in DNA: TGTGCCAGCGGAGCCCTAGCGGTCATGAACTACGAGCAGTACTTC.

Comment on this clonotype: It is likely a read error: a sequence one base away is far more abundant. This chain connects TRBV11-2 to TRBJ2-4; tentatively, D is TRBD2 (5 bases). Germline CDR1 SGHAT, CDR2 FQNNGV. This CDR3 spans 12 amino acids. The CDR3 DNA is TGTGCCAGCAGCTTAGATCGGGGTGGCTACATCTTC. Translating gives CASSLDRGGYIF.

This clonotype was seen at least ten times. CDR3 nucleotides: TGTGCCAGCAGTTTTGCGCTAGCGGGAGGGTCCTACAATGAGCAGTTCTTC. Translating gives CASSFALAGGSYNEQFF. The chain is built from TRBV12-3 or TRBV12-4 and TRBJ2-1; 12 nucleotides line up with TRBD2. V gave up 3 bases and J gave up 1 base; unmatched junction bases: 4. The CDR3 contains 17 residues.

This clonotype was detected many times. The chain employs TRBV28 and TRBJ2-1; 10 bases fit TRBD2. From germline, CDR1 is MDHEN and CDR2 SYDVKM. The J segment lost 8 bases and the V segment lost 6 bases, leaving 7 bases of the junction unmatched. CDR3 length: 14 amino acids. CDR3 sequence (DNA): TGTGCCAGCAGCATCAGGACTAGCGGTGATGAGCAGTTCTTC. Translation gives CASSIRTSGDEQFF.

This clonotype was seen a few times. This chain links TRBV19 with TRBJ2-2; tentative D call: TRBD2 (6 bases). CDR1 is LNHDA and CDR2 is SQIVND in the germline V gene (reference sequence). This CDR3 region has 13 residues. Trimming shortened V by 2 bases and J by 6 bases, and 7 bases separated the two germline ends. The CDR3 region has the DNA TGTGCCAGTAGTATAAGGAGGGCCGGGGAGCTGTTTTTT. Residues: CASSIRRAGELFF.

This clonotype came up many times. This chain joins TRBV12-3 or TRBV12-4 and TRBJ2-5; 8 bases map to TRBD1. CDR3 length equals 14 residues. V lost 6 bases and J lost 5; bases outside the gene matches: 8. In DNA, the CDR3 is TGTGCCAGCAGCCGGGACAGGCTAGTGGAGACCCAGTACTTC. It is translated as CASSRDRLVETQYF.

J is TRBJ2-2 and V is TRBV18; possible D gene TRBD1, 6 bases. Trimming removed 0 bases from V and 2 bases from J, with 10 bases in between. Germline V gene lookup returns CDR1 KGHSH and CDR2 LQKENI. The CDR3 has 16 amino acids. As DNA, the CDR3 is TGTGCCAGCTCACCACCCGTCAGGGGAAACACCGGGGAGCTGTTTTTT. Translated: CASSPPVRGNTGELFF.

This clonotype was seen ten or more times. The chain employs TRBV11-2 and TRBJ2-2; D call uncertain. Germline-derived CDR1 and CDR2 are SGHAT and FQNNGV. V shed 5 bases and J shed 7 bases, with 11 bases lying between them. The CDR3 has 13 residues. Here the CDR3 reads CASSPGSGGELFF. CDR3 nucleotide sequence: TGTGCCAGCAGCCCCGGGTCGGGCGGGGAGCTGTTTTTT.

The V call is TRBV5-4, the J call TRBJ2-2; no reliable D call. CDR3 length: 14 residues. Trimming took 2 bases from V and 1 from J, leaving 6 bases between them. In germline, CDR1 is SGHNT, CDR2 YYREEE (reference sequence). The CDR3 loop reads CASSLGKNTGELFF. The CDR3 region has the DNA TGTGCCAGCAGCTTAGGCAAGAACACCGGGGAGCTGTTTTTT.

J is TRBJ1-4 and V is TRBV12-3 or TRBV12-4, with 7 bases matching TRBD1. The CDR3 contains 14 residues. V lost 5 bases and J lost 7; bases outside the gene matches: 7. This CDR3 reads CASSNRGLGEKLFF. CDR3 bases: TGTGCCAGCAGTAATAGGGGGCTTGGTGAAAAACTGTTTTTT.

In its sample, this clonotype was seen many times. This chain connects TRBV28 to TRBJ1-1, with 7 positions matching TRBD1. The CDR3 totals 13 residues. V lost 3 bases and J lost 10; bases outside the gene matches: 8. The germline CDR1 and CDR2 sequences are MDHEN and SYDVKM. The CDR3 is CASSFRRGPGAFF. Written as DNA, the CDR3 is TGTGCCAGCAGTTTCCGAAGGGGGCCGGGAGCTTTCTTT.

This clonotype was detected ten times or more. The chain joins TRBV12-3 or TRBV12-4 to TRBJ1-4; D gene uncertain. V lost 4 bases and J lost 6, with 9 bases in between. The CDR3 is 13 amino acids. The chain's CDR3 is CASSSGFDEKLFF. DNA for the CDR3: TGTGCCAGCAGTTCCGGGTTCGATGAAAAACTGTTTTTT.

A remark on this clonotype: Being one base from a much bigger clone, this may be a read error. The chain employs TRBV9 and TRBJ1-1; D is ambiguous. The CDR3 covers 13 residues. CDR1 is SGDLS, CDR2 YYNGEE, per germline. CDR3 in amino acids: CARSVDVKTEAFF. In DNA form, the CDR3 reads TGTGCCAGGAGCGTAGATGTGAAAACTGAAGCTTTCTTT. Variable domain in full (rest from reference TRBV9 and TRBJ1-1): DSGVTQTPKHLITATGQRVTLRCSPRSGDLSVYWYQQSLDQGLQFLIQYYNGEERAKGNILERFSAQQFPDLHSELNLSSLELGDSALYFCARSVDVKTEAFFGQGTRLTVV.

There are many counts of this clonotype. V is TRBV10-3 and J is TRBJ1-5, with 7 bases matching TRBD1. The CDR3 covers 17 residues. CDR1 is ENHRY, CDR2 SYGVKD, per germline. V shed 2 bases and J 1 base; nucleotides not matched to a gene: 8. The chain's CDR3 is CAISERAGTESNQPQHF. Here the CDR3 DNA reads TGTGCCATCAGTGAGAGAGCCGGGACAGAAAGCAATCAGCCCCAGCATTTT.

This clonotype showed up just a few times. The chain is built from TRBV5-6 and TRBJ2-2; D not certain. Trimming took 3 bases from V and 0 from J, leaving 12 bases between them. The V gene's germline CDR1 is SGHDT and CDR2 YYEEEE. This CDR3 has 16 residues. CDR3 sequence: CASSSGPFANTGELFF. CDR3 DNA: TGTGCCAGCAGCTCCGGACCTTTCGCGAACACCGGGGAGCTGTTTTTT.

This clonotype showed up many times. The chain links TRBV20-1 to TRBJ2-1; 9 positions agree with TRBD2. Trimming at V came to 5 bases and at J to 9 bases, leaving 11 bases not matched to a gene. The CDR3 has 14 residues. Germline-derived CDR1 and CDR2 are DFQATT and SNEGSKA (reference sequence). The CDR3 bases are TGCAGTGCTCATATAGCGGGAGAATGGGGTGAGCAGTTCTTC. Amino acids: CSAHIAGEWGEQFF.

The J gene is TRBJ2-7, the V gene TRBV7-8, with D hard to call. The germline V gene encodes CDR1 SGHVS and CDR2 FQNEAQ. V was pared by 0 bases and J by 0 bases, with 6 bases between. The CDR3 length is 14 residues. For the CDR3, the DNA is TGTGCCAGCAGCTTAGCTAAGAGCTCCTACGAGCAGTACTTC. It yields the protein CASSLAKSSYEQYF.

This clonotype was recorded many times. The V and J genes are TRBV7-9 and TRBJ1-4; D gene unclear. This CDR3 has 12 residues. Germline V gene lookup returns CDR1 SEHNR and CDR2 FQNEAQ (reference sequence). Between the trimmed V and J ends, which lost 1 base and 8 bases, there was a span of 5 bases. CDR3 sequence reads: CASSLGAEKLFF. CDR3 sequence (DNA): TGTGCCAGCAGCTTAGGTGCCGAAAAACTGTTTTTT.